This T cell receptor beta chain comes out of a study of blood T cell repertoires in COVID-19. On the study more broadly: Samples taken during acute and convalescent COVID-19 were collected in the United States, Italy and Spain. The cDNA or gDNA used as material had been derived from T cells, B-cell-depleted T cells, or PBMCs.

In the authors' methods: Amplified reference gene primers provided the basis for estimating nucleated cell counts. Profiled with immunoSEQ multiplex PCR; TCRdb holds only in-frame clones, not every one. The V and J calls and clone size are taken from that table; D and trimming were inferred from the DNA. This sample has roughly 100,000 clones; over 75% occur once, and the top ten carry approximately 16%. Germline V lookup: CDR1 SGHRS, CDR2 YFSETQ. The CDR3 spans 16 residues. Trimming removed 4 bases from V and 4 bases from J; junction bases left unmatched: 7. The chain combines TRBV5-1 with TRBJ2-7; 14 bases align to TRBD2. The sequence came from a woman aged 80 or older with active or convalescent COVID-19. Sequenced input: peripheral blood. The CDR3 region has the DNA TGCGCCAGCAGCATAGGGACTAGCGGGAGTGTGTACGAGCAGTACTTC. Amino acid sequence: CASSIGTSGSVYEQYF.